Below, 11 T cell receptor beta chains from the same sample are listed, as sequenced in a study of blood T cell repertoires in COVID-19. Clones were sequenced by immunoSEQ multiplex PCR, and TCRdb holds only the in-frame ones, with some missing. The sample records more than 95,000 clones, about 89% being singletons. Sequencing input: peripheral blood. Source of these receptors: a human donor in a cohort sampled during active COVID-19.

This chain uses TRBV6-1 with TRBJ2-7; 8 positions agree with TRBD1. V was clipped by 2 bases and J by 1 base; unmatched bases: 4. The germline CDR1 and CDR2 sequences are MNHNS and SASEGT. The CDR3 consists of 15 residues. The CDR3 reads CASSELGTGSYEQYF. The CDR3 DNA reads TGTGCCAGCAGTGAACTTGGGACAGGATCCTACGAGCAGTACTTC.

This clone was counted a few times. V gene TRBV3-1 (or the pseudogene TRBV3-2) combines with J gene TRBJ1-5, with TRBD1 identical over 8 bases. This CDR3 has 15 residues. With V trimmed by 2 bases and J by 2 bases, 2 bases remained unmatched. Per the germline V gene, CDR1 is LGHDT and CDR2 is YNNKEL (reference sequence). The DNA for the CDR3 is TGTGCCAGCAGCCAACAGGACAGGGGCAATCAGCCCCAGCATTTT. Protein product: CASSQQDRGNQPQHF.

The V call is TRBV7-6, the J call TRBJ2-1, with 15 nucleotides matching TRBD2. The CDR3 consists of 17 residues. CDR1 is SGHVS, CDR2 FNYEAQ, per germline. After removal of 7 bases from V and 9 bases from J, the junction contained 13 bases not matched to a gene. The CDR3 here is CASTKFPGLAGGIEQFF. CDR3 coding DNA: TGTGCCAGCACAAAATTCCCGGGACTAGCGGGGGGTATTGAGCAGTTCTTC.

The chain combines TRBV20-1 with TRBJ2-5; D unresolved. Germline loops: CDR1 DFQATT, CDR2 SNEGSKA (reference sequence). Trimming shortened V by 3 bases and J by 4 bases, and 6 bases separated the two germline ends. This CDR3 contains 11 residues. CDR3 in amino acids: CSARLLETQYF. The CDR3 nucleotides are TGCAGTGCTAGGTTACTAGAGACCCAGTACTTC.

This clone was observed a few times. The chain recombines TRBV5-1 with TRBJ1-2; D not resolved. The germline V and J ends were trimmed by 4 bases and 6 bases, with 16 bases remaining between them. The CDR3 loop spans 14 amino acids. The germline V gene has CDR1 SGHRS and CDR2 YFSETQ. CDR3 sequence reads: CASSPRSFHDGYTF. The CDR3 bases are TGCGCCAGCAGCCCGCGGTCGTTCCACGATGGCTACACCTTC.

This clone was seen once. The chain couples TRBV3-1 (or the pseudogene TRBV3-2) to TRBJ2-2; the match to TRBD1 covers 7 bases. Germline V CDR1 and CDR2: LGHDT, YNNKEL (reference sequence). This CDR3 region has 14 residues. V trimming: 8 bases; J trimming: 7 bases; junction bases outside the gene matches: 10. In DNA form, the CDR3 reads TGTGCCAGCCGAGGGGGCGCCGTGGGCGGGGAGCTGTTTTTT. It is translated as CASRGGAVGGELFF.

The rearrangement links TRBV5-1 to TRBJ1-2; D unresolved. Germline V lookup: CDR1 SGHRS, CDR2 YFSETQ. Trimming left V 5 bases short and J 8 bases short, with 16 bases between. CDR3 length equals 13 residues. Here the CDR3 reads CASRLGMGDGYTF. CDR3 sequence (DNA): TGCGCCAGCAGGCTTGGCATGGGAGACGGCTACACCTTC.

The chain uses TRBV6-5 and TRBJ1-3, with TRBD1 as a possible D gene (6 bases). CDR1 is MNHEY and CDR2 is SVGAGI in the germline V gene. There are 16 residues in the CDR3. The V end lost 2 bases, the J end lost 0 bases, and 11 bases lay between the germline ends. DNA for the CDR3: TGTGCCAGCAGTTACGACAGGCCTCTCTCTGGAAACACCATATATTTT. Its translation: CASSYDRPLSGNTIYF.

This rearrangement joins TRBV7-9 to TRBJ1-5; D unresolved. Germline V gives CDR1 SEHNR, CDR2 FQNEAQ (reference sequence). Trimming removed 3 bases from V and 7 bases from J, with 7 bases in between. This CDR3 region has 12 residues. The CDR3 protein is CASSLGGQPQHF. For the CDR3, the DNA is TGTGCCAGCAGCTTGGGCGGGCAGCCCCAGCATTTT.

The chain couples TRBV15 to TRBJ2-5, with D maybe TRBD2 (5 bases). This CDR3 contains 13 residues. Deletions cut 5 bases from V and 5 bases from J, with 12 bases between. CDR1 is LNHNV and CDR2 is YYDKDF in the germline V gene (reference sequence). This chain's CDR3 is CATSGGGLETQYF. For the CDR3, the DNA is TGTGCCACCAGCGGTGGCGGGCTGGAGACCCAGTACTTC. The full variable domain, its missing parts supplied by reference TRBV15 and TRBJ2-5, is DAMVIQNPRYQVTQFGKPVTLSCSQTLNHNVMYWYQQKSSQAPKLLFHYYDKDFNNEADTPDNFQSRRPNTSFCFLDIRSPGLGDTAMYLCATSGGGLETQYFGPGTRLLVL.

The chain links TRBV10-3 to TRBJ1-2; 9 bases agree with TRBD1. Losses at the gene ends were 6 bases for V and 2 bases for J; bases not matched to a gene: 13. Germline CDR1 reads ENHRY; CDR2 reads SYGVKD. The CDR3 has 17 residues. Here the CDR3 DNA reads TGTGCCATCAGACCCGGGACAGGGAGTCATGGGAACTATGGCTACACCTTC. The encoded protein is CAIRPGTGSHGNYGYTF.